This T cell receptor beta chain was obtained from a study of T cell repertoires in cytomegalovirus infection (dated by TCRdb to about 2019). Regarding the study in general: The HLA type of each donor mattered for the analysis, because public TCR beta signatures pointed to carriage of CMV infection along with the matching HLA type.

On the study overall, not on this receptor specifically: In both this cohort and an independent roughly 330-donor cohort, the cumulative frequency of public TCR beta family members distinguished carriers of CMV infection plus the relevant HLA type. The ex vivo response was dominated by HLA-C-restricted CMV-specific TCR beta clonotypes, and the single most frequent clonotype in two of eight donors was supplied by these HLA-C-restricted clonotypes.

The germline V gene (reference sequence) supplies CDR1 MNHEY and CDR2 SMNVEV. Trimming takes 8 bases from V and 2 bases from J, and the germline ends sit 6 bases apart. The CDR3, cysteine through phenylalanine, is 11 amino acids long. The sequence is cut down to CDR3 DNA, 33 bases in frame from base 1. This clonotype was seen at least ten times. Its antigen target is currently unknown. No clone much larger than this one lies a single base away; base qualities are absent. The run used an Illumina HiSeq 1500. TCRdb itself trimmed the public reads at Q25 with fastp, ran MiXCR and retained productive beta chains. Rows merge per CDR3 protein into single entries with the most common DNA and genes. This sample has about 250,000 distinct CDR3 sequences in its table, and 5% to 8.5% of those were observed once. Of the sample, around 6.5% is held by the ten largest clones.

Material for sequencing was PBMCs. The receptor comes from a human donor in good health (CMV status not recorded). Some clones in this sample may be carry-over from other donors' samples. Recombination linked TRBV27 to TRBJ1-1, with the D segment identity uncertain. The base sequence is TGTGCCAGCGGTGGTAACACTGAAGCTTTCTTT. This is translated as CASGGNTEAFF.